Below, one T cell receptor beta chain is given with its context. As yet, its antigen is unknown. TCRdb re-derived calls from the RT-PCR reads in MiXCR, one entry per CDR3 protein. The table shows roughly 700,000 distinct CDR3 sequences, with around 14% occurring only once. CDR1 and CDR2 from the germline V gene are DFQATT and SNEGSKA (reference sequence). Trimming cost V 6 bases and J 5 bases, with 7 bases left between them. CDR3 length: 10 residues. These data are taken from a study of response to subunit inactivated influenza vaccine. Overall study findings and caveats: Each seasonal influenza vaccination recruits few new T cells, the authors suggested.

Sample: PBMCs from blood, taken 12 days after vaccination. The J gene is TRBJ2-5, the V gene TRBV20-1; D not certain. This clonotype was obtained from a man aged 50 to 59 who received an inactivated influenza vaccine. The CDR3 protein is CSAWGETQYF. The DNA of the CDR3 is TGCAGTGCCTGGGGTGAGACCCAGTACTTC.